This T cell receptor (beta chain) was sequenced for a study of post-analysis software for immune sequencing data. Study conclusions and caveats: In multiple sclerosis, normalized Chao1 diversity was significantly below that of controls. Patients showed TRBV5-6, TRBV5-1 and TRBV20-1 among four to six TRBV segments more frequent than in controls.

Germline V lookup: CDR1 MNHEY, CDR2 SMNVEV (reference sequence). J was trimmed by 1 base and V by 5 bases; bases with no gene match: 8. This CDR3 spans 16 amino acids. In the case of this clonotype: What it binds is not known.

Unique molecular identifiers were built into the TCR beta cDNA libraries. A population of about 0.85 to 11 million T cells gave rise to approximately 530,000 cDNA molecules. TCRdb reprocessed the PCR reads via MiXCR and lists one record per CDR3 protein. The data contain around 400,000 distinct CDR3 sequences, approximately 37% of them seen just once; the ten biggest clones take up less than 10%. This sequence joins TRBV27 and TRBJ1-5; 7 nucleotides agree with TRBD1. This clonotype was obtained from a girl aged 2-15 years with multiple sclerosis. Sequenced input: blood. In DNA, the CDR3 is TGTGCCAGCAGTCCAGGGACAGTAGCGAGCAATCAGCCCCAGCATTTT. It specifies CASSPGTVASNQPQHF.